This is a list of T cell receptor beta chains from one sample in a study of blood T cell repertoires in COVID-19. The table came from immunoSEQ multiplex PCR; TCRdb's copy has only in-frame clones and leaves some out. The sample contains some 100,000 clones, around 90% of which appear only once. The sample taken for sequencing was peripheral blood. The source is a human donor in a cohort sampled during active COVID-19. CDR3s include the opening cysteine and the closing phenylalanine or tryptophan. D genes are given only for firm matches.

>TRBJ1-4|TRBD1|TRBV28
TGTGCCAGCAGTTTGCAGGGGGCGAGGGTCTATGAAAAACTGTTTTTT
CASSLQGARVYEKLFF
>TRBJ2-5|TRBD1|TRBV4-2
TGTGCCAGCAGCCAACCTCAGACAGGGAAAGAGACCCAGTACTTC
CASSQPQTGKETQYF
>TRBJ1-2|TRBD1|TRBV7-2
TGTGCCAGCAGCCCGCGGACAGGGGGCCCCGAAGTCTATGGCTACACCTTC
CASSPRTGGPEVYGYTF
>TRBJ2-7|-|TRBV5-5
TGTGCCAGCAGCTACCCCGGGGGAGGACTCTACGAGCAGTACTTC
CASSYPGGGLYEQYF
>TRBJ2-5|-|TRBV29-1
TGCAGCGTTGAGCCTCGACAGCAAGAGACCCAGTACTTC
CSVEPRQQETQYF
>TRBJ2-1|TRBD2|TRBV9
TGTGCCACCTCCGTAGGAACTAGCGGGAGGAATGAGCAGTTCTTC
CATSVGTSGRNEQFF
>TRBJ1-5|-|TRBV14
TGTGCCAGCAGCCAATTCGGGTCCAATCAGCCCCAGCATTTT
CASSQFGSNQPQHF
>TRBJ2-3|TRBD2|TRBV4-3
TGCGCCAGCAGCCAAGAGGTAGCGGGGAGCACAGATACGCAGTATTTT
CASSQEVAGSTDTQYF
>TRBJ2-7|TRBD2|TRBV5-5
TGTGCCAGCAGGTGGAGCGGGGAGGACTACTACGAGCAGTACTTC
CASRWSGEDYYEQYF
>TRBJ1-4|-|TRBV24-1
TGTGCCACCAGTGATAGCAGGGGCATTAATGAAAAACTGTTTTTT
CATSDSRGINEKLFF
>TRBJ2-3|-|TRBV21-1
TGTGCCAGCAGCAAATTTGGACAGGCAAAATACACAGATACGCAGTATTTT
CASSKFGQAKYTDTQYF
>TRBJ2-7|TRBD1|TRBV11-2
TGTGCCAGCAGCAAACAGGGGGGACTCTACGAGCAGTACTTC
CASSKQGGLYEQYF
>TRBJ2-1|TRBD2|TRBV7-8
TGTGCCAGCAGCTTAGCGAGACTAGCGGGAGGGAACAATGAGCAGTTCTTC
CASSLARLAGGNNEQFF
>TRBJ2-1|-|TRBV11-3
TGTGCCAGCAGCTCCACCCTAAAGGGGAATGAGCAGTTCTTC
CASSSTLKGNEQFF